Below, 5 T cell receptor beta chains from the same sample are listed, as sequenced in a study of OX40 agonist ivuxolimab in advanced cancers. This table comes from immunoSEQ multiplex PCR, and its TCRdb copy is limited to in-frame clones, with some not included. The sample includes approximately 69,000 clones, 85% to 90% of them seen just once. Material: CD4+ or CD8+ T cells sorted from blood, obtained in a trial of the OX40 agonist ivuxolimab. These receptors were obtained from an adult with an advanced solid tumor such as melanoma, head and neck, liver or kidney cancer.

The chain employs TRBV7-3 and TRBJ2-5; the match to TRBD1 covers 7 bases. The CDR3 runs to 13 residues. V was clipped by 5 bases and J by 2 bases; unmatched bases: 2. Germline CDR1 reads SGHTA; CDR2 reads FQGTGA. CDR3 in DNA: TGTGCCAGCAGCCGGGGACAGCAAGAGACCCAGTACTTC. Translated, it gives CASSRGQQETQYF. Full variable domain (rest looked up from reference TRBV7-3 and TRBJ2-5): GAGVSQTPSNKVTEKGKYVELRCDPISGHTALYWYRQSLGQGPEFLIYFQGTGAADDSGLPNDRFFAVRPEGSVSTLKIQRTERGDSAVYLCASSRGQQETQYFGPGTRLLVL.

J is TRBJ2-1 and V is TRBV5-1; D perhaps matches TRBD2 (6 bases). Germline lookup yields CDR1 SGHRS and CDR2 YFSETQ. V lost 3 bases and J 11 bases, leaving 18 bases between the germline ends. The CDR3 sequence is 14 residues long. The CDR3 region is CASSSGLSVLQQFF. DNA of the CDR3: TGCGCCAGCAGCTCGGGACTCTCCGTACTACAGCAGTTCTTC. The variable domain in full, with the rest retrieved from reference TRBV5-1 and TRBJ2-1, is KAGVTQTPRYLIKTRGQQVTLSCSPISGHRSVSWYQQTPGQGLQFLFEYFSETQRNKGNFPGRFSGRQFSNSRSEMNVSTLELGDSALYLCASSSGLSVLQQFFGPGTRLTVL.

V is TRBV18 and J is TRBJ2-1; D call uncertain. Germline V gene sequence: CDR1 KGHSH, CDR2 LQKENI. V was shortened by 5 bases and J by 0 bases, with 14 bases between the two germline ends. This CDR3 has 16 amino acids. This CDR3 is CASSRIGGSSYNEQFF. In nucleotides, the CDR3 is TGTGCCAGCTCAAGGATTGGCGGATCCTCCTACAATGAGCAGTTCTTC.

This clone was detected only a few times. This chain uses TRBV7-3 with TRBJ2-4; D may be TRBD1 (6 bases). This CDR3 region has 15 residues. Germline V gene data show CDR1 as SGHTA and CDR2 as FQGTGA. The ends were cut back, 5 bases at V and 4 bases at J, with 15 bases in the middle. The DNA of the CDR3 is TGTGCCAGCAGCCCTCAGGGGTTGGGTAAAAACATTCAGTACTTC. Its translation: CASSPQGLGKNIQYF.

Only a few counts were recorded for this clone. The chain is built from TRBV7-3 and TRBJ1-1, with D uncertain. Germline V gene data show CDR1 as SGHTA and CDR2 as FQGTGA. The ends were cut back, 0 bases at V and 3 bases at J, with 5 bases in the middle. The CDR3 totals 13 residues. This CDR3 reads CASSLTKDTEAFF. CDR3 bases: TGTGCCAGCAGCTTAACGAAGGACACTGAAGCTTTCTTT.